This TCR beta chain was profiled in a study of T cells in Graves' hyperthyroidism and ophthalmopathy. RNA transcripts served as the template for amplifying TCR beta CDR3 regions. When the TCR CDR3 underwent first-round RT-PCR, the HTBI primer set was used. TCRdb ran MiXCR on the multiplex PCR reads and lists one entry per CDR3 protein. The table includes hundreds of thousands of distinct CDR3 sequences, roughly 19% detected once. CDR1 and CDR2 (germline): MNHNS, SASEGT. The V end lost 6 bases, the J end lost 5 bases, and 4 bases lay between the germline ends. The CDR3 consists of 10 residues. This clonotype came up many times.

The rearrangement links TRBV6-1 to TRBJ1-2; D uncertain. The TCR comes from a woman between 18 and 29 years old with Graves' hyperthyroidism. The sequenced sample was blood. The CDR3 DNA reads TGTGCCAGCAGCTCATATGGCTACACCTTC. Its translation: CASSSYGYTF.